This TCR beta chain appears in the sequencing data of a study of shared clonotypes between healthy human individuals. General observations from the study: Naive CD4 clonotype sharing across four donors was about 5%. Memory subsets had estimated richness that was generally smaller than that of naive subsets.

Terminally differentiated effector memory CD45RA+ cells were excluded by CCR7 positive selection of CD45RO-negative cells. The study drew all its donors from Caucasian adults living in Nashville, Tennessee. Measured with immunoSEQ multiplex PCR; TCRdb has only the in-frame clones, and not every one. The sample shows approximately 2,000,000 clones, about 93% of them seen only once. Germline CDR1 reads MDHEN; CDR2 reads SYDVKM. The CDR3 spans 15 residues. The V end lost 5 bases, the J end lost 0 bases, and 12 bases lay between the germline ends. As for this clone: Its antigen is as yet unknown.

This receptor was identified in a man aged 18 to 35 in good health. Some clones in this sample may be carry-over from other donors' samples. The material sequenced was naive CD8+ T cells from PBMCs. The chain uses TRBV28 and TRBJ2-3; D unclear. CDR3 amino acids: CASSLKGLSTDTQYF. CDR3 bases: TGTGCCAGCAGTCTCAAGGGATTAAGCACAGATACGCAGTATTTT.